Detailed here is one T cell receptor beta chain. This sample is part of a study of blood T cell repertoires in COVID-19. In the authors' workflow: Cell counts per sample came from amplifying reference gene primers. The assay was immunoSEQ multiplex PCR, and TCRdb's table has in-frame clones only and misses some. V and J calls and clone size follow that table, whereas D and trimming were derived from the DNA. The sample contains just over 90,000 clones, around four fifths of which appear only once. Sequenced input: peripheral blood. The receptor was derived from a human donor in a cohort sampled during active COVID-19.

The CDR3 DNA is TGTGCCAGCAGCCAGTGGACACTTAAAGAGACCCAGTACTTC. It codes for CASSQWTLKETQYF. The J gene is TRBJ2-5, the V gene TRBV7-9, with a weak D call TRBD1 (5 bases). Germline V gene data show CDR1 as SEHNR and CDR2 as FQNEAQ (reference sequence). CDR3 length: 14 amino acids. Trimming cost V 5 bases and J 3 bases, with 13 bases left between them.